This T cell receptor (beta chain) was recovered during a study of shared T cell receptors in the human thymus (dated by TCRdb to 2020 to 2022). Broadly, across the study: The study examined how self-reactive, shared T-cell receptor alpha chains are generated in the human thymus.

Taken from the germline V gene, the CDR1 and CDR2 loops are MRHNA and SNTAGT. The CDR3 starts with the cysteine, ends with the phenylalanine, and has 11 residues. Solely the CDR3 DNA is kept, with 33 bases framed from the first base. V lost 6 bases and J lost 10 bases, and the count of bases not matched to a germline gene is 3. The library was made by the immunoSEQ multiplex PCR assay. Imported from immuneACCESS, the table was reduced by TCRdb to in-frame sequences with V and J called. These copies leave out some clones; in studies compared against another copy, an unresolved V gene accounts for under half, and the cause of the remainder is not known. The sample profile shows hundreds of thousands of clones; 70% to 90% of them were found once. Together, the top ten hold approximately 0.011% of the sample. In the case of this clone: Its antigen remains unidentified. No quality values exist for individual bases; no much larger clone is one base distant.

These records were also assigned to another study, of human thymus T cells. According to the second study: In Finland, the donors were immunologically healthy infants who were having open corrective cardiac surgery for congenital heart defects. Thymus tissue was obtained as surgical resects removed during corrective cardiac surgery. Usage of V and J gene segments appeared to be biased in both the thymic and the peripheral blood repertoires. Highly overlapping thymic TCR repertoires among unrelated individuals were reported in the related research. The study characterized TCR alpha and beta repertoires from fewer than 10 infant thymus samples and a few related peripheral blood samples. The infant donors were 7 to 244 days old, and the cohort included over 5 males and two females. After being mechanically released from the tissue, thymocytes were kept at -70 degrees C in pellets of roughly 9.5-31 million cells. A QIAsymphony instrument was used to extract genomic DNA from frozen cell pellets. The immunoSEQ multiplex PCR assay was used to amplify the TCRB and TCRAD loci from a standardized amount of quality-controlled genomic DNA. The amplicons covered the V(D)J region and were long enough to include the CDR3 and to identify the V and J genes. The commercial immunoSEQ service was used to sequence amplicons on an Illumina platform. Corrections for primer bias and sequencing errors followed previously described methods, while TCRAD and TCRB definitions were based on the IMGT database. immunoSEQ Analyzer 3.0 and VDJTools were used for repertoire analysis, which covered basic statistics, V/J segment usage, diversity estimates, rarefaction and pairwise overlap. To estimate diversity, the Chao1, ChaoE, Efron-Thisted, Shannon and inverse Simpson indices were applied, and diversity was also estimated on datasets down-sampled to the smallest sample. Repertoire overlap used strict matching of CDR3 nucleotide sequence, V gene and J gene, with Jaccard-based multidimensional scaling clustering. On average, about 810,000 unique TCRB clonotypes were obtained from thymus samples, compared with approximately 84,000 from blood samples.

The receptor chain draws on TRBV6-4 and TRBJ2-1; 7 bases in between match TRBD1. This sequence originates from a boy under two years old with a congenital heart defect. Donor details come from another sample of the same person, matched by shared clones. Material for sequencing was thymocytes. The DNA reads TGTGCCAGCAGCGCGGACAGGGAGCAGTTCTTC. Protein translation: CASSADREQFF.